The T cell receptor beta chain described here comes from a study of shared clonotypes between healthy human individuals. This clone was picked up a small number of times. Its target is not known. Assay used: immunoSEQ multiplex PCR; TCRdb lists only in-frame clones, some missing. The profile covers some 2,400,000 clones, with approximately 96% appearing a single time and around 0.13% taken by the ten largest. Study-level points and caveats: For naive CD4 cells, roughly 4.6% of clonotypes were shared across a handful of donors. Generation probability values for non-shared clonotypes were lower than those for clonotypes shared by all four donors. Researchers sampled blood only, noting tissue repertoires likely differ.

The V segment lost 1 base and the J segment 7 bases; nucleotides outside the gene matches: 7. CDR1 and CDR2 from the germline V gene are SGHVS and FNYEAQ. The CDR3 covers 17 residues. The sample consisted of naive CD4+ T cells sorted from blood. Noted subset: CD45RA+ positively selected. The origin of this receptor is a man aged 18-30 years in good health. V gene TRBV7-6 combines with J gene TRBJ1-6, with 10 bases fitting TRBD1. The CDR3 reads CASSLVPPGQGNSPLHF. The CDR3 DNA reads TGTGCCAGCAGCTTAGTCCCCCCGGGACAGGGGAATTCACCCCTCCACTTT.